The 13 T cell receptor beta chains given below trace back to one sample, sequenced in a study of technical replicates of blood from several donors. Method: immunoSEQ multiplex PCR; TCRdb's copy keeps in-frame clones and lacks some. Among some 17,000 clones listed, about 89% were seen once. The specimen sequenced was PBMCs. Receptors originate from a human donor in good health.

This clone was observed a handful of times. Other nucleotide sequences from this sample produce the same CDR3. V is TRBV19 and J is TRBJ1-5, with TRBD1 matching over 10 bases. J was trimmed by 5 bases and V by 5 bases; bases with no gene match: 6. Germline assignment: CDR1 LNHDA and CDR2 SQIVND (reference sequence). CDR3 size: 15 residues. The CDR3 DNA reads TGTGCCAGTAGTGGGACAGGGGAGGGTTATCAGCCCCAGCATTTT. This sequence encodes CASSGTGEGYQPQHF.

The chain is built from TRBV5-1 and TRBJ2-5; 7 bases line up with TRBD2. Germline V lookup: CDR1 SGHRS, CDR2 YFSETQ. The CDR3 runs to 15 residues. V shed 1 base and J 9 bases; nucleotides not matched to a gene: 12. The CDR3 loop is CASSLRLAARGAQYF. CDR3 nucleotide sequence: TGCGCCAGCAGCTTGAGACTAGCCGCACGGGGGGCCCAGTACTTC.

Written as DNA, the CDR3 is TGTGCCTGGAGTGTTGGGACAAATAGCAATCAGCCCCAGCATTTT. The encoded protein is CAWSVGTNSNQPQHF. The rearrangement uses TRBV30 and TRBJ1-5, with D possibly being TRBD1 (6 bases). Trimming stripped 0 bases from V and 0 bases from J, with 9 bases between. This CDR3 is 15 amino acids long. Germline CDR1 and CDR2: GTSNPN and SVGIG (reference sequence). Full variable domain (rest looked up from reference TRBV30 and TRBJ1-5): SQTIHQWPATLVQPVGSPLSLECTVEGTSNPNLYWYRQAAGRGLQLLFYSVGIGQISSEVPQNLSASRPQDRQFILSSKKLLLSDSGFYLCAWSVGTNSNQPQHFGDGTRLSIL.

The chain joins TRBV7-9 to TRBJ2-1, with D hard to call. The length of the CDR3 is 14 residues. The germline gives CDR1 SEHNR, CDR2 FQNEAQ (reference sequence). V was trimmed by 3 bases and J by 6 bases, leaving 12 bases between them. In DNA, the CDR3 is TGTGCCAGCAGCTTGCGCGCCACGGTCAATGAGCAGTTCTTC. This encodes CASSLRATVNEQFF.

CDR3 DNA sequence: TGTGCCAGCAGCTTAGCCGGCAATGAGCAGTTCTTC. This sequence encodes CASSLAGNEQFF. V usage is TRBV13 and J usage is TRBJ2-1; unclear D gene. Trimming took 1 base from V and 6 from J, leaving 4 bases between them. From germline, CDR1 is PRHDT and CDR2 FYEKMQ (reference sequence). CDR3 length: 12 amino acids.

This chain connects TRBV5-1 to TRBJ1-6; weak D call: TRBD1 (6 bases). V was trimmed by 7 bases and J by 8 bases, leaving 16 bases between them. CDR3 length: 14 residues. Looked up from germline, CDR1 is SGHRS and CDR2 is YFSETQ. The CDR3 region is CASGPLAGDSPLHF. The CDR3 nucleotides read TGCGCCAGCGGGCCTTTGGCAGGGGATTCACCCCTCCACTTT.

This chain joins TRBV11-2 and TRBJ1-4; D is ambiguous. Germline CDR1 and CDR2: SGHAT and FQNNGV. This CDR3 is built from 14 residues. The V gene lost 5 bases and the J gene lost 7 bases, with 14 bases spanning the gap. CDR3 DNA sequence: TGTGCCAGCAGCCAGCGGTCCCGGGGTGAAAAACTGTTTTTT. This sequence encodes CASSQRSRGEKLFF.

This chain connects TRBV27 to TRBJ1-5, with a possible D match to TRBD1 (5 bases). The CDR3 extends over 16 amino acids. V lost 5 bases, J lost 0 bases, and 14 bases lay in between. The germline V gene encodes CDR1 MNHEY and CDR2 SMNVEV (reference sequence). Here the CDR3 reads CASSPTGLYSNQPQHF. CDR3 coding DNA: TGTGCCAGCAGTCCCACAGGATTGTATAGCAATCAGCCCCAGCATTTT.

This chain joins TRBV5-1 and TRBJ2-1, with 9 bases that match TRBD2. The ends lost 4 bases at V and 0 bases at J; junction bases unmatched: 8. The CDR3 spans 17 residues. In germline, CDR1 is SGHRS, CDR2 YFSETQ. This CDR3 reads CASSLTSGLSSYNEQFF. In DNA form, the CDR3 reads TGCGCCAGCAGCCTGACTAGCGGCCTAAGCTCCTACAATGAGCAGTTCTTC. Drawing the rest from reference TRBV5-1 and TRBJ2-1, the complete variable domain is KAGVTQTPRYLIKTRGQQVTLSCSPISGHRSVSWYQQTPGQGLQFLFEYFSETQRNKGNFPGRFSGRQFSNSRSEMNVSTLELGDSALYLCASSLTSGLSSYNEQFFGPGTRLTVL.

The chain recombines TRBV30 with TRBJ1-4, with TRBD1 identical over 7 bases. With V trimmed by 3 bases and J by 3 bases, 4 bases remained unmatched. The CDR3 contains 14 residues. The germline CDR1 and CDR2 sequences are GTSNPN and SVGIG (reference sequence). In DNA, the CDR3 is TGTGCCTGGAGCTACGGGACAGCTAATGAAAAACTGTTTTTT. Translating gives CAWSYGTANEKLFF.

The chain couples TRBV29-1 to TRBJ2-2, with TRBD2 matching 12 bases. J gave up 4 bases and V 8 bases, and 8 bases lay outside the gene matches. Looked up from germline, CDR1 is SQVTM and CDR2 is ANQGSEA. This CDR3 comprises 15 residues. CDR3 nucleotides: TGCAGCCCCCTAGCGGGAGGGCAGAGCACCGGGGAGCTGTTTTTT. As protein: CSPLAGGQSTGELFF.

The chain joins TRBV5-1 to TRBJ2-1; D is possibly TRBD2 (6 bases). This CDR3 has 15 residues. V was clipped by 1 base and J by 7 bases, with 15 bases between them. From germline, CDR1 is SGHRS and CDR2 YFSETQ. The CDR3 region has the DNA TGCGCCAGCAGCTTGTTTAGCGGAAGCCAAAATGAGCAGTTCTTC. This translates into CASSLFSGSQNEQFF.

The V call is TRBV5-1, the J call TRBJ2-2; D gene uncertain. Germline V gives CDR1 SGHRS, CDR2 YFSETQ. V shed 0 bases and J shed 5 bases, with 11 bases lying between them. There are 15 residues in the CDR3. CDR3 nucleotide sequence: TGCGCCAGCAGCTTGGGCGGAGTTGGGACCGGGGAGCTGTTTTTT. Translating gives CASSLGGVGTGELFF.